A selection of T cell receptor beta chains follows, all from one sample in a study of T-cell reconstitution after alpha-beta-depleted transplantation in children. TCRdb re-analysed the PCR reads in MiXCR, keeping a single row per CDR3 protein. The sample carries under 450,000 distinct CDR3 sequences, about an eighth recorded once. The sample in question was PBMCs, obtained from the stem cell graft. The receptors were gathered from a human donor who donated a stem cell graft to a child with Fanconi anemia. Both conserved end residues are part of each CDR3. D genes are given only for firm matches. Not all rows give a size; the values are once, few, many and, for expanded clones, a class.

v_call,clone_size,d_call,j_call,cdr3_aa,cdr3_nt
TRBV24-1,many,TRBD1,TRBJ2-3,CATSHPSGTGVTDTQYF,TGTGCCACGAGTCATCCGTCCGGGACAGGAGTTACAGATACGCAGTATTTT
TRBV12-3/TRBV12-4,.,TRBD1,TRBJ2-5,CASRKDRVETQYF,TGTGCCAGCAGAAAAGACAGGGTAGAGACCCAGTACTTC
TRBV7-2,.,.,TRBJ2-7,CASSLGPDIYYEQYF,TGTGCCAGCAGCTTAGGACCAGATATCTACTACGAGCAGTACTTC
TRBV19,.,.,TRBJ2-4,CASSNPGDKNIQYF,TGTGCCAGTAGTAATCCGGGAGACAAAAACATTCAGTACTTC
TRBV7-9,few,TRBD1,TRBJ2-7,CASSDGQGKTYEQYF,TGTGCCAGCAGCGATGGACAGGGGAAGACCTACGAGCAGTACTTC
TRBV6-2/TRBV6-3,few,TRBD1,TRBJ2-7,CASSSWDSITYEQYF,TGTGCCAGCAGTTCCTGGGACAGTATAACCTACGAGCAGTACTTC
TRBV10-2,.,.,TRBJ1-1,CASSEYGDGTEAFF,TGCGCCAGCAGTGAGTATGGGGACGGAACTGAAGCTTTCTTT
TRBV5-1,few,.,TRBJ2-3,CASNRGAGDTQYF,TGCGCCAGCAACCGGGGGGCTGGAGATACGCAGTATTTT
TRBV5-2,.,.,TRBJ2-4,CAMSTFMGASGNIQYF,TGTGCCATGAGCACCTTCATGGGGGCGAGTGGGAACATTCAGTACTTC
TRBV29-1,.,TRBD1,TRBJ2-1,CSAATGQNEQFF,TGCAGCGCGGCGACAGGGCAGAATGAGCAGTTCTTC
TRBV4-3,few,.,TRBJ1-1,CASSRDLPGDSEAFF,TGCGCCAGCAGCCGAGACCTCCCAGGCGACTCTGAAGCTTTCTTT
TRBV4-1,.,TRBD1,TRBJ1-1,CASSSPTGRTEAFF,TGCGCCAGCAGCTCCCCGACAGGGCGCACTGAAGCTTTCTTT
TRBV20-1,few,.,TRBJ1-1,CSARTVWPMNTEAFF,TGCAGTGCTAGGACAGTTTGGCCGATGAACACTGAAGCTTTCTTT
TRBV7-9,.,TRBD1,TRBJ2-1,CASSFKRQGNEQFF,TGTGCCAGCAGCTTCAAAAGACAGGGCAATGAGCAGTTCTTC
TRBV5-6,few,.,TRBJ1-5,CASSLSSGPDHQPQHF,TGTGCCAGCAGCTTGTCTTCGGGGCCTGATCATCAGCCCCAGCATTTT
TRBV11-3,.,TRBD1,TRBJ1-2,CASSLVRTGSGYTF,TGTGCCAGCAGCTTAGTCAGGACAGGGTCTGGCTACACCTTC
TRBV5-4,.,TRBD1,TRBJ1-6,CASSLVADRQDLHF,TGTGCCAGCAGCTTGGTCGCGGACAGGCAGGATCTCCACTTT
TRBV5-1,few,.,TRBJ1-1,CASSLAERDTEAFF,TGCGCCAGCAGCTTGGCCGAACGGGACACTGAAGCTTTCTTT
TRBV10-3,many,.,TRBJ1-1,CAIRGRGDTEAFF,TGTGCCATCAGAGGTCGAGGGGACACTGAAGCTTTCTTT
TRBV12-3/TRBV12-4,.,TRBD1,TRBJ1-5,CASSSPTGVNQPQHF,TGTGCCAGCAGTTCCCCGACAGGGGTCAATCAGCCCCAGCATTTT
TRBV6-1,many,.,TRBJ2-3,CASSRQGWGMADTQYF,TGTGCCAGCAGTCGCCAGGGGTGGGGCATGGCAGATACGCAGTATTTT
TRBV5-1,few,TRBD1,TRBJ1-2,CASSLDPGQGWNGYTF,TGCGCCAGCAGCTTGGACCCAGGACAGGGATGGAATGGCTACACCTTC
TRBV29-1,.,TRBD1,TRBJ2-7,CSVEDRGTGSDEQYF,TGCAGCGTTGAAGATCGCGGGACAGGGTCGGACGAGCAGTACTTC
TRBV30,few,TRBD2,TRBJ2-1,CAWSPFGLAGGLVRDNEQFF,TGTGCCTGGAGTCCCTTCGGACTAGCGGGGGGCCTGGTCAGGGACAATGAGCAGTTCTTC